A selection of T cell receptor beta chains follows, all from one sample in a study of CD8+ T cells in alopecia areata. Using immunoSEQ multiplex PCR, the repertoire was profiled, and TCRdb retains in-frame clones only, with some absent. Here the sample spans around 190,000 clones, 45% to 70% being singletons. The sequenced sample consisted of CD8+ T cells sorted from blood. The receptors were sampled from a human donor in good health. CDR3s include the opening cysteine and the closing phenylalanine or tryptophan. Fields, in order: V gene, D gene, J gene, clone size, CDR3 protein, CDR3 DNA. A D gene is named only where the DNA matches it firmly. Clone size is stated in some rows and not others, as once, few, many or a class when expanded.

TRBV7-9,TRBD1,TRBJ2-1,few,CASSLAYGQGHNEQFF,TGTGCCAGCAGCTTGGCTTATGGACAGGGCCACAATGAGCAGTTCTTC
TRBV4-1,-,TRBJ2-5,-,CASSQGSGRGQETQYF,TGCGCCAGCAGCCAAGGATCAGGTCGTGGACAAGAGACCCAGTACTTC
TRBV29-1,TRBD1,TRBJ1-1,-,CSVVTGEFGTEAFF,TGCAGCGTTGTGACAGGGGAATTTGGGACTGAAGCTTTCTTT
TRBV27,TRBD1,TRBJ1-6,once,CASSFSTGDNSPLHF,TGTGCCAGCAGTTTTTCAACAGGGGATAATTCACCCCTCCACTTT
TRBV2,-,TRBJ2-1,-,CASGAPGEQFF,TGTGCCAGTGGCGCCCCGGGTGAGCAGTTCTTC
TRBV23-1,-,TRBJ2-2,few,CASSQSAAGRSLRYGGELFF,TGCGCCAGCAGTCAATCGGCGGCAGGGAGATCGCTTCGGTATGGCGGGGAGCTGTTTTTT
TRBV6-5,-,TRBJ1-1,few,CASSYVPTANTEAFF,TGTGCCAGCAGTTACGTCCCGACAGCGAACACTGAAGCTTTCTTT
TRBV29-1,-,TRBJ1-3,-,CSVGRAGNTIYF,TGCAGCGTGGGAAGGGCTGGAAACACCATATATTTT
TRBV29-1,-,TRBJ2-1,-,CSLPSAGNEQFF,TGCAGTCTACCATCGGCAGGGAATGAGCAGTTCTTC
TRBV4-1,-,TRBJ2-7,-,CASSQERGEQYF,TGCGCCAGCAGCCAAGAGCGCGGGGAGCAGTACTTC
TRBV6-1,-,TRBJ2-1,few,CASSEEAGSYNEQFF,TGTGCCAGCAGTGAAGAGGCGGGCTCCTACAATGAGCAGTTCTTC
TRBV27,TRBD1,TRBJ2-7,-,CASSFKAGGYEQYF,TGTGCCAGCAGTTTTAAGGCAGGGGGATACGAGCAGTACTTC
TRBV4-1,-,TRBJ1-1,-,CASSLGETTEAFF,TGCGCCAGCTCGCTCGGGGAAACCACTGAAGCTTTCTTT
TRBV11-3,TRBD1,TRBJ2-4,few,CASSSRTGTAKDIQYF,TGTGCCAGCAGCTCTCGGACAGGAACAGCCAAGGACATTCAGTACTTC
TRBV29-1,TRBD1,TRBJ2-7,-,CSVEGTIGTGSHEQYF,TGCAGCGTTGAAGGTACTATCGGGACAGGTAGCCACGAGCAGTACTTC
TRBV7-9,-,TRBJ1-1,few,CASSLVSAAEAFF,TGTGCCAGCAGCTTAGTTTCGGCAGCTGAAGCTTTCTTT
TRBV2,-,TRBJ2-1,few,CASSTGDNEQFF,TGTGCCAGCTCGACAGGAGACAATGAGCAGTTCTTC
TRBV5-6,-,TRBJ1-1,-,CASSLIRGKGTEAFF,TGTGCCAGCAGCTTGATTAGGGGGAAGGGCACTGAAGCTTTCTTT
TRBV29-1,TRBD1,TRBJ1-1,-,CSVHLGTGGTEAFF,TGCAGCGTCCACCTGGGGACAGGGGGCACTGAAGCTTTCTTT
TRBV14,-,TRBJ1-2,-,CASSQQANYGYTF,TGTGCCAGCAGCCAACAAGCTAACTATGGCTACACCTTC
TRBV5-6,TRBD2,TRBJ2-5,-,CARRSNRRAGVLQETQYF,TGTGCCAGAAGGTCGAACCGTCGGGCGGGGGTGCTTCAAGAGACCCAGTACTTC
TRBV5-6,-,TRBJ1-2,-,CASTLDGTSPYGYTF,TGTGCCAGCACCCTAGACGGGACTAGTCCTTATGGCTACACCTTC
TRBV7-8,-,TRBJ2-4,once,CASSFPESENIQYF,TGTGCCAGCAGCTTCCCCGAAAGCGAAAACATTCAGTACTTC
TRBV11-3,TRBD1,TRBJ1-2,-,CASSLGTGDGYTF,TGTGCCAGCAGCCTCGGGACAGGGGATGGCTACACCTTC
TRBV7-9,TRBD1,TRBJ2-6,-,CASSPTRTGVGANVLTF,TGTGCCAGCAGCCCTACACGGACAGGGGTTGGGGCCAACGTCCTGACTTTC
TRBV10-1,TRBD1,TRBJ2-2,few,CASSDPDRGSTNTGELFF,TGCGCCAGCAGTGACCCGGACAGGGGAAGTACGAACACCGGGGAGCTGTTTTTT
TRBV5-6,-,TRBJ2-1,-,CASSLIPSLGEQFF,TGTGCCAGCAGCTTGATCCCCAGTTTGGGTGAGCAGTTCTTC
TRBV29-1,TRBD2,TRBJ2-1,few,CSGRGIPYNEQFF,TGCAGCGGGCGGGGGATACCCTACAATGAGCAGTTCTTC
TRBV29-1,-,TRBJ2-7,-,CSVNTPGRGLPYEQYF,TGCAGCGTAAATACCCCCGGCAGGGGCCTTCCCTACGAGCAGTACTTC
TRBV13,-,TRBJ2-7,-,CASTMKTRNDYEQYF,TGTGCCAGCACCATGAAGACTCGGAATGACTACGAGCAGTACTTC
TRBV29-1,-,TRBJ1-6,-,CSVDFPIPLHF,TGCAGCGTTGACTTTCCAATCCCCCTCCACTTT
TRBV5-1,TRBD2,TRBJ2-1,few,CASSLGLAGARNEQFF,TGCGCCAGCAGCCTCGGACTAGCGGGGGCCCGCAATGAGCAGTTCTTC
TRBV6-5,TRBD1,TRBJ1-2,many,CASSGQGGGSGYTF,TGTGCCAGCAGTGGACAGGGTGGAGGGAGTGGCTACACCTTC
TRBV6-5,-,TRBJ2-1,-,CASSSINFANEQFF,TGTGCCAGCAGTTCAATTAATTTTGCCAATGAGCAGTTCTTC
TRBV4-1,-,TRBJ2-3,-,CASSQERLVATDTQYF,TGCGCCAGCAGCCAAGAGAGGCTAGTCGCCACAGATACGCAGTATTTT
TRBV4-2,TRBD2,TRBJ2-5,-,CASSRKRGSQETQYF,TGTGCCAGCAGCCGGAAGCGGGGGAGTCAAGAGACCCAGTACTTC
TRBV5-4,TRBD1,TRBJ2-7,few,CASSLSGTGLYEQYF,TGTGCCAGCAGCCTGTCCGGGACAGGGCTATACGAGCAGTACTTC
TRBV13,-,TRBJ1-1,-,CASSPAGGEAFF,TGTGCCAGCAGCCCCGCGGGCGGGGAAGCTTTCTTT
TRBV2,-,TRBJ1-5,-,CASSTDRRSNQPQHF,TGTGCCAGCAGTACGGACCGGAGGAGCAATCAGCCCCAGCATTTT
TRBV6-5,-,TRBJ2-3,-,CASSAQGITDTQYF,TGTGCCAGCAGTGCGCAGGGGATCACAGATACGCAGTATTTT
TRBV6-5,-,TRBJ1-1,-,CASSLGRGTEAFF,TGTGCCAGCAGTCTAGGACGGGGCACTGAAGCTTTCTTT
TRBV6-6,-,TRBJ1-6,-,CASSPDRDSYNSPLHF,TGTGCCAGCAGTCCGGACCGAGACTCCTATAATTCACCCCTCCACTTT
TRBV23-1,-,TRBJ1-5,-,CASSHSGYYQPQHF,TGCGCCAGCAGTCACAGCGGATATTATCAGCCCCAGCATTTT
TRBV27,TRBD2,TRBJ2-7,-,CASRPGGDYEQYF,TGTGCCAGCAGGCCGGGGGGAGACTACGAGCAGTACTTC
TRBV11-2,-,TRBJ2-6,few,CASSFGQLVAFSGANVLTF,TGTGCCAGCAGCTTTGGACAGTTGGTTGCCTTTTCTGGGGCCAACGTCCTGACTTTC
TRBV29-1,TRBD1,TRBJ2-1,-,CSVDGDRDFSEQFF,TGCAGCGTTGATGGGGACAGGGATTTCAGTGAGCAGTTCTTC
TRBV7-9,-,TRBJ1-6,-,CASSPAGGNSPLHF,TGTGCCAGCAGCCCCGCCGGTGGCAACTCACCCCTCCACTTT
TRBV23-1,-,TRBJ2-1,-,CASSFRELSYNEQFF,TGCGCCAGCAGTTTTAGAGAGCTCTCCTACAATGAGCAGTTCTTC
TRBV5-4,-,TRBJ1-1,-,CASSGEGVEAFF,TGTGCCAGCAGCGGAGAAGGGGTTGAAGCTTTCTTT
TRBV6-5,-,TRBJ1-5,-,CASGSNSNQPQHF,TGTGCCAGTGGTTCAAATAGCAATCAGCCCCAGCATTTT
TRBV7-9,-,TRBJ1-2,-,CASSSGVRGYTF,TGTGCCAGCAGCTCTGGAGTGAGAGGCTACACCTTC
TRBV27,-,TRBJ2-4,few,CASSGAGEWDIQYF,TGTGCCAGCAGTGGGGCAGGGGAATGGGACATTCAGTACTTC
TRBV3-1/TRBV3-2,-,TRBJ2-7,few,CASSPLQYF,TGTGCCAGCAGCCCTCTACAGTACTTC
TRBV27,-,TRBJ1-5,-,CASSLSYSNQPQHF,TGTGCCAGCAGTTTATCCTATAGCAATCAGCCCCAGCATTTT
TRBV2,-,TRBJ1-4,-,CASSERGATNEKLFF,TGTGCCAGCAGTGAACGGGGGGCAACTAATGAAAAACTGTTTTTT
TRBV14,-,TRBJ1-1,few,CASSSGLGAFF,TGTGCCAGCAGCTCGGGACTCGGAGCTTTCTTT
TRBV7-9,-,TRBJ1-1,-,CASSDQYEAFF,TGTGCCAGCAGCGACCAATATGAAGCTTTCTTT